These T cell receptor beta chains were read from a single sample in a study of long-term antiretroviral therapy in people with HIV. The assay was immunoSEQ multiplex PCR, and TCRdb's table has in-frame clones only and misses some. The sample lists more than 10,000 clones, about 74% occurring once. This sample comprised unsorted PBMCs, obtained 0.5 years before starting antiretroviral therapy. The receptors shown here come from a woman in her thirties or forties with HIV. CDR3s include the opening cysteine and the closing phenylalanine or tryptophan. Expanded clones are given a class, and other clones once, few, many or no size at all.

V gene	J gene	clone size	CDR3 protein
TRBV30	TRBJ1-1	few	CAWSATGPEAFF
TRBV6-5	TRBJ2-1	NA	CASSYSRRGGNEQFF
TRBV7-9	TRBJ1-1	once	CASSGPLMNTEAFF
TRBV7-9	TRBJ2-3	NA	CASSFDAGPYTQYF
TRBV9	TRBJ2-2	NA	CASSSRRGGAAGELFF
TRBV7-8	TRBJ2-7	NA	CASSLVSGTAYEQYF
TRBV7-2	TRBJ2-7	few	CASSLLVSEQYF
TRBV6-6	TRBJ1-1	NA	CATKGGAATEAFF
TRBV6-4	TRBJ2-3	NA	CASSGGRESTDTQYF
TRBV27	TRBJ2-7	NA	CASAILRQGTYEQYF
TRBV11-2	TRBJ1-6	NA	CASSGQRGQYNSPLHF
TRBV2	TRBJ2-7	NA	CASRREGNEQYF
TRBV11-3	TRBJ2-3	NA	CASSSTGSLSTDTQYF
TRBV29-1	TRBJ2-1	few	CSVEEYNEQFF
TRBV2	TRBJ1-1	medium-sized	CASAGTHIKLNTEAFF
TRBV19	TRBJ1-5	NA	CASVTGVNQPQHF